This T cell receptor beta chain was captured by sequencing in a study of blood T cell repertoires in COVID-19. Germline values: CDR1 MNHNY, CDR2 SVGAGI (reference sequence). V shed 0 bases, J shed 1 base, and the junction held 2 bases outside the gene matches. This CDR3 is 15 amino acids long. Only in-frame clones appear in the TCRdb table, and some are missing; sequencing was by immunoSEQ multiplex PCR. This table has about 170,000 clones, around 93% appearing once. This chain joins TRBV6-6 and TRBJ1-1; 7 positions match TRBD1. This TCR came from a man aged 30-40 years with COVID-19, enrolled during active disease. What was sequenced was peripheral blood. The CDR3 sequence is CASSYSQGTNTEAFF. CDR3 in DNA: TGTGCCAGCAGTTACTCACAGGGGACGAACACTGAAGCTTTCTTT.